Presented here are 6 T cell receptor beta chains from one specimen sequenced in a study of cytomegalovirus exposure and HLA in healthy donors. The PCR made use of 60 Vbeta and 13 Jbeta primers. Sequenced by immunoSEQ multiplex PCR; TCRdb stores in-frame clones only, minus some. The sample has about 210,000 clones, approximately 83% seen once. Sequencing input: PBMCs. The receptors stem from a woman in her forties or fifties in good health and CMV-seropositive.

The chain recombines TRBV18 with TRBJ2-7; TRBD1 is a possible D gene (5 bases). CDR1 and CDR2 (germline): KGHSH, LQKENI. Trimming removed 6 bases at V and 3 bases at J, with 18 bases between. The CDR3 spans 15 residues. Here the CDR3 reads CASSPDSLRSYEQYF. Here the CDR3 DNA reads TGTGCCAGCTCCCCAGACAGCCTAAGGAGCTACGAGCAGTACTTC. Full variable domain (outside the CDR3, taken from reference TRBV18 and TRBJ2-7): NAGVMQNPRHLVRRRGQEARLRCSPMKGHSHVYWYRQLPEEGLKFMVYLQKENIIDESGMPKERFSAEFPKEGPSILRIQQVVRGDSAAYFCASSPDSLRSYEQYFGPGTRLTVT.

The chain carries TRBV4-1 and TRBJ1-2; 8 bases map to TRBD1. Unmatched junction bases numbered 0, after V lost 1 base and J lost 5 bases. This CDR3 has 13 residues. Germline V lookup: CDR1 MGHRA, CDR2 YSYEKL. CDR3 region: CASSQGTGYGYTF. The CDR3 DNA reads TGCGCCAGCAGCCAAGGGACAGGGTATGGCTACACCTTC.

This sequence joins TRBV2 and TRBJ1-1; D is undetermined. Trimming cost V 6 bases and J 3 bases, with 8 bases left between them. This CDR3 is 12 amino acids long. The germline gives CDR1 SNHLY, CDR2 FYNNEI. The chain's CDR3 is CASRRDYTEAFF. The CDR3 nucleotides read TGTGCCAGCAGAAGAGATTACACTGAAGCTTTCTTT.

The rearrangement links TRBV5-1 to TRBJ1-2, with a weak D call TRBD1 (5 bases). Germline V gene sequence: CDR1 SGHRS, CDR2 YFSETQ. This CDR3 is 14 amino acids long. The V end was cut by 1 base, the J end by 4 bases, with 11 bases between. CDR3 loop: CASSLQDKGYGYTF. The CDR3 DNA follows: TGCGCCAGCAGCTTGCAGGACAAAGGCTATGGCTACACCTTC.

The chain carries TRBV6-1 and TRBJ2-7; TRBD1 might be the D (6 bases). Trimming stripped 7 bases from V and 5 bases from J, with 18 bases between. The germline gives CDR1 MNHNS, CDR2 SASEGT. The CDR3 has 14 amino acids. DNA for the CDR3: TGTGCCAGCAACCCTTTAACAGGGCCCCACGAGCAGTACTTC. It encodes CASNPLTGPHEQYF.

This clone was counted a single time. The chain has TRBV7-2 and TRBJ2-7, with 10 bases matching TRBD1. The V and J ends lost 2 bases and 4 bases, in that order; junction bases with no gene match: 5. The CDR3 is made up of 15 amino acids. In germline, CDR1 is SGHTA, CDR2 FQGNSA. The CDR3 coding sequence is TGTGCCAGCAGCTTAAGACAGGGGGCGCCTTACGAGCAGTACTTC. Protein: CASSLRQGAPYEQYF.